The clone carrying this TCR beta chain was seen only a few times. The data belong to a study of blood T cell repertoires in COVID-19. Overall study context: The United States, Italy and Spain were the sources of the acute and convalescent COVID-19 samples.

Some clones are missing from TCRdb's copy, which holds only in-frame ones; the method was immunoSEQ multiplex PCR. The data show over 85,000 clones, more than 75% seen once. The CDR3 is made up of 15 amino acids. The junction had 9 bases not matched to a gene; V was cut back by 6 bases and J by 6 bases. The V gene's germline CDR1 is MDHEN and CDR2 SYDVKM. Material: peripheral blood. The chain carries TRBV28 and TRBJ2-7, with 12 bases lining up with TRBD2. The sequence came from a woman aged 45-65 years with acute or convalescent COVID-19. The CDR3 is CASRGLAGGPREQYF. The CDR3 region has the DNA TGTGCCAGCAGGGGGCTAGCGGGAGGGCCCCGCGAGCAGTACTTC.